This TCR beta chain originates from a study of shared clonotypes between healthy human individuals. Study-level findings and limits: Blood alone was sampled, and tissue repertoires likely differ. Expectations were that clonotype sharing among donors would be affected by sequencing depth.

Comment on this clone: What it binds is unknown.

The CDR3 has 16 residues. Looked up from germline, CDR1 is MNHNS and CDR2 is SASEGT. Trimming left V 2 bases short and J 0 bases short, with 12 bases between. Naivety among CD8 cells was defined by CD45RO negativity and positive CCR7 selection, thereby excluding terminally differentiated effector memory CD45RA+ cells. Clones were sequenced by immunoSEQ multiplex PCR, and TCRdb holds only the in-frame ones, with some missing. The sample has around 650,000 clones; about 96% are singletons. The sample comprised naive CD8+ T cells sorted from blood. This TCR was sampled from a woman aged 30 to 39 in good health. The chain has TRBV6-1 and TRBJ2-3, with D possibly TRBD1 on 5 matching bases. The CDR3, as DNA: TGTGCCAGCAGTGAACCGGCAGGGCAAAGCACAGATACGCAGTATTTT. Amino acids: CASSEPAGQSTDTQYF.